Shown below are 25 T cell receptor beta chains from a single sample sequenced in a study of beta chain features in type 1 diabetes. TCRB transcripts that were expressed got sequenced, as all of the isolated RNA had been reverse transcribed. Repertoires were generated with immunoSEQ multiplex PCR, while TCRdb's copy carries only in-frame clones and drops some. The repertoire consists of 300,000 to 350,000 clones, with roughly 8% occurring once and the leading ten covering less than 0.45%. Sequenced sample: central memory CD4+ T cells from blood. Source of these receptors: a woman aged 18-29 years in good health.

CDR3 in DNA: TGTGCCAGTAGTCTCGCCCAGCAGGCAACTAATGAAAAACTGTTTTTT. This sequence encodes CASSLAQQATNEKLFF. The rearrangement uses TRBV19 and TRBJ1-4; D gene uncertain. Germline V gives CDR1 LNHDA, CDR2 SQIVND (reference sequence). CDR3 length equals 16 residues. Trimming took 5 bases from V and 0 from J, leaving 13 bases between them.

The J gene is TRBJ2-5, the V gene TRBV19; 9 bases are a match to TRBD1. CDR1 LNHDA and CDR2 SQIVND come from the germline V gene (reference sequence). The CDR3 runs 14 residues. V lost 3 bases, J lost 6 bases, and 5 bases stayed unmatched. The CDR3 sequence: CASSMGQGPQTQYF. In DNA form, the CDR3 reads TGTGCCAGTAGTATGGGACAGGGTCCACAGACCCAGTACTTC. Looking up the rest from reference TRBV19 and TRBJ2-5 gives the full variable domain: DGGITQSPKYLFRKEGQNVTLSCEQNLNHDAMYWYRQDPGQGLRLIYYSQIVNDFQKGDIAEGYSVSREKKESFPLTVTSAQKNPTAFYLCASSMGQGPQTQYFGPGTRLLVL.

This clone was seen many times. This rearrangement joins TRBV7-3 to TRBJ2-1; 7 nucleotides line up with TRBD2. Germline-derived CDR1 and CDR2 are SGHTA and FQGTGA. The CDR3 consists of 15 residues. J lost 5 bases, V lost 3 bases, and 7 bases had no gene match. The CDR3 region is CASSLEGGPHNEQFF. The CDR3 region has the DNA TGTGCCAGCAGCTTGGAGGGAGGGCCGCACAATGAGCAGTTCTTC.

This clone occurred a few times. The V call is TRBV5-5, the J call TRBJ2-2; TRBD1 is a possible D gene (5 bases). The CDR3 contains 15 residues. Trimming took off 2 bases at V and 5 bases at J, with 13 bases between the two ends. Germline V gene lookup returns CDR1 SGHKS and CDR2 YYEKEE (reference sequence). The CDR3 DNA sequence: TGTGCCAGCAGCTTCCAGGGAAAGGGGACCGGGGAGCTGTTTTTT. Its protein product is CASSFQGKGTGELFF.

This clone turned up a few times. The J gene is TRBJ2-7, the V gene TRBV25-1, with D possibly being TRBD1 or TRBD2 (5 bases each). The ends were cut back, 2 bases at V and 5 bases at J, with 16 bases in the middle. The CDR3 runs to 15 residues. Germline V gene sequence: CDR1 MGHDK, CDR2 SYGVNS. CDR3 sequence (DNA): TGTGCCAGCAGTGAACGTCCCGGGGCTAAAAACGAGCAGTACTTC. Protein: CASSERPGAKNEQYF.

The gene calls are TRBV6-6 and TRBJ2-7; perhaps TRBD1 as D (5 bases). Per germline, CDR1 MNHNY and CDR2 SVGAGI (reference sequence). The CDR3 covers 14 residues. Trimming shortened V by 1 base and J by 0 bases, and 7 bases separated the two germline ends. Here the CDR3 reads CASSYWGSSYEQYF. The CDR3 DNA reads TGTGCCAGCAGTTACTGGGGCAGCTCCTACGAGCAGTACTTC.

The sample holds a few counts of this clone. J is TRBJ2-1 and V is TRBV5-1; TRBD2 matches 11 bases. Germline V gene lookup returns CDR1 SGHRS and CDR2 YFSETQ. V shed 5 bases, J shed 1 base, and the junction held 8 bases outside the gene matches. CDR3 length equals 17 residues. The CDR3 region has the DNA TGCGCCAGCAGAACTAGCGGGAGCTTAGGTTCCTACAATGAGCAGTTCTTC. Translated: CASRTSGSLGSYNEQFF.

Only a few counts were recorded for this clone. The chain is built from TRBV10-3 and TRBJ2-5, with TRBD1 matching over 9 bases. CDR1 and CDR2 from the germline V gene are ENHRY and SYGVKD. The CDR3 runs to 16 residues. Unmatched junction bases numbered 7, after V lost 2 bases and J lost 3 bases. This CDR3 is CAISEAGTGPKETQYF. The CDR3 bases are TGTGCCATCAGTGAGGCCGGGACAGGGCCCAAAGAGACCCAGTACTTC.

The genes are TRBV28 and TRBJ2-3, with a possible D match to TRBD2 (7 bases). Germline V gene lookup returns CDR1 MDHEN and CDR2 SYDVKM. V lost 6 bases and J lost 2, with 24 bases in between. The CDR3 is 18 residues long. CDR3 sequence reads: CASRGAGPSGGNTDTQYF. The CDR3 DNA sequence: TGTGCCAGCAGGGGGGCCGGACCCTCCGGGGGGAACACAGATACGCAGTATTTT.

The chain has TRBV7-9 and TRBJ2-1, with 14 positions matching TRBD2. The CDR3 runs 15 residues. J lost 10 bases, V lost 5 bases, and 7 bases had no gene match. CDR1 is SEHNR and CDR2 is FQNEAQ in the germline V gene (reference sequence). This CDR3 reads CASSPPGLAGEEQFF. The CDR3 region has the DNA TGTGCCAGCAGCCCTCCGGGACTAGCGGGAGAGGAGCAGTTCTTC.

Written as DNA, the CDR3 is TGTGCCAGCAGTCCCAACCCCGGACAGTCCTACGAGCAGTACTTC. Its protein is CASSPNPGQSYEQYF. The genes are TRBV6-5 and TRBJ2-7; D may be TRBD1 (6 bases). Trimming cost V 5 bases and J 1 base, with 15 bases left between them. The CDR3 is 15 amino acids. Per germline, CDR1 MNHEY and CDR2 SVGAGI.

The rearrangement uses TRBV28 and TRBJ1-2, with D uncertain. The germline gives CDR1 MDHEN, CDR2 SYDVKM. Deletions cut 6 bases from V and 1 base from J, with 18 bases between. There are 16 residues in the CDR3. The CDR3 nucleotides are TGTGCCAGCAGCTCCCTGAGCACCGAACGTAACTATGGCTACACCTTC. Translating it yields CASSSLSTERNYGYTF.

The V gene is TRBV7-2, the J gene TRBJ2-5, with 9 bases matching TRBD2. Trimming at V came to 2 bases and at J to 5 bases, leaving 6 bases not matched to a gene. The CDR3 sequence is 15 residues long. Germline CDR1 and CDR2: SGHTA and FQGNSA. CDR3 amino acids: CASSLMLAGRETQYF. For the CDR3, the DNA is TGTGCCAGCAGCTTAATGCTAGCGGGACGGGAGACCCAGTACTTC.

The chain is built from TRBV5-1 and TRBJ2-2; D remains unclear. This CDR3 is 15 amino acids long. Germline CDR1 reads SGHRS; CDR2 reads YFSETQ. The V and J ends lost 0 bases and 4 bases respectively, with 10 bases between them. The CDR3 reads CASSLVAHGTGELFF. The CDR3 coding sequence is TGCGCCAGCAGCTTGGTCGCTCACGGCACCGGGGAGCTGTTTTTT.

This clone came up many times. The rearrangement uses TRBV4-3 and TRBJ1-3; D gene ambiguous. Germline V gives CDR1 LGHNA, CDR2 YSLEER. The CDR3 loop spans 15 amino acids. V was cut by 1 base and J by 0 bases, with 7 bases left in between. The CDR3 bases are TGCGCCAGCAGCCAAGTTATCTCCTCTGGAAACACCATATATTTT. Protein: CASSQVISSGNTIYF.

This clone appeared many times. CDR3 DNA sequence: TGTGCCAGCAGTTCCCGACCCGGGACAGGCTCCTACGAGCAGTACTTC. It yields the protein CASSSRPGTGSYEQYF. The chain recombines TRBV28 with TRBJ2-7; TRBD1 matches 8 bases. Germline assignment: CDR1 MDHEN and CDR2 SYDVKM. V lost 4 bases to trimming and J lost 0 bases; unmatched junction nucleotides: 8. The CDR3 runs 16 residues.

This rearrangement joins TRBV27 to TRBJ1-4, with D uncertain. Trimming removed 6 bases at V and 7 bases at J, with 18 bases between. The germline CDR1 and CDR2 sequences are MNHEY and SMNVEV (reference sequence). This CDR3 is built from 15 residues. The CDR3 region is CASSRYPTFREKLFF. The CDR3 DNA is TGTGCCAGCAGCCGGTATCCGACGTTTCGTGAAAAACTGTTTTTT. Variable domain in full (rest from reference TRBV27 and TRBJ1-4): EAQVTQNPRYLITVTGKKLTVTCSQNMNHEYMSWYRQDPGLGLRQIYYSMNVEVTDKGDVPEGYKVSRKEKRNFPLILESPSPNQTSLYFCASSRYPTFREKLFFGSGTQLSVL.

This clone turned up a few times. CDR3: CATRWTSGSNEQFF. CDR3 DNA sequence: TGTGCCACCAGATGGACTAGCGGGAGTAATGAGCAGTTCTTC. V gene TRBV15 combines with J gene TRBJ2-1; 13 nucleotides agree with TRBD2. V lost 6 bases to trimming and J lost 7 bases; unmatched junction nucleotides: 3. The germline V gene encodes CDR1 LNHNV and CDR2 YYDKDF (reference sequence). The CDR3 is 14 residues long.

This clone has a handful of counts. This chain uses TRBV11-2 with TRBJ2-7; D may be TRBD2 (5 bases). The CDR3 is made up of 14 amino acids. Per the germline V gene, CDR1 is SGHAT and CDR2 is FQNNGV. V was clipped by 2 bases and J by 2 bases, with 10 bases between them. The CDR3 DNA is TGTGCCAGCAGCTTATTTCTAGCCGCCTACGAGCAGTACTTC. It codes for CASSLFLAAYEQYF.

J is TRBJ2-4 and V is TRBV7-2; no clear D gene. V gave up 5 bases and J gave up 10 bases, with 15 bases separating them. Germline CDR1 is SGHTA and CDR2 is FQGNSA. This CDR3 has 13 residues. CDR3 loop: CASSRASPPIQYF. The CDR3 DNA is TGTGCCAGCAGCCGAGCTTCTCCCCCTATTCAGTACTTC.

The rearrangement joins TRBV7-3 to TRBJ2-5; a possible D gene is TRBD1 (6 bases). Germline V gene lookup returns CDR1 SGHTA and CDR2 FQGTGA. This CDR3 spans 13 amino acids. V was shortened by 4 bases and J by 7 bases, with 13 bases between the two germline ends. The DNA of the CDR3 is TGTGCCAGCAGCTCCCCAGGGGATGTGACCCAGTACTTC. Encoded protein: CASSSPGDVTQYF.

The chain combines TRBV2 with TRBJ2-7; either TRBD1 or TRBD2 may supply D (5 bases each). There are 12 residues in the CDR3. The germline V gene has CDR1 SNHLY and CDR2 FYNNEI. Trimming took off 0 bases at V and 8 bases at J, with 8 bases between the two ends. The CDR3 nucleotides read TGTGCCAGCAGTGAAGCCAGGGAGAAGCAGTACTTC. Translating gives CASSEAREKQYF.

CDR3 in DNA: TGTGCCAGCAGCTTAGAGGTGGGAGCCAAAGAGACCCAGTACTTC. This gives the protein CASSLEVGAKETQYF. This chain links TRBV7-6 with TRBJ2-5, with D maybe TRBD2 (5 bases). With 1 base removed from V and 3 bases from J, the gap between germline ends came to 12 bases. This CDR3 has 15 residues. The V gene's germline CDR1 is SGHVS and CDR2 FNYEAQ.

The J gene is TRBJ1-1, the V gene TRBV13; no reliable D call. V lost 3 bases and J lost 1, with 6 bases in between. Germline CDR1 and CDR2: PRHDT and FYEKMQ (reference sequence). The CDR3 spans 13 residues. The CDR3: CASSFGRNTEAFF. CDR3 DNA sequence: TGTGCCAGCAGCTTCGGACGGAACACTGAAGCTTTCTTT.

The rearrangement links TRBV2 to TRBJ2-1; D may be TRBD2 (5 bases). Trimming pared 7 bases from V and 0 bases from J, leaving 10 bases between. This CDR3 is 14 amino acids long. Germline values: CDR1 SNHLY, CDR2 FYNNEI. The CDR3, as DNA: TGTGCCAGCAAGAGGGCAAGCTCCTACAATGAGCAGTTCTTC. This gives the protein CASKRASSYNEQFF. The complete variable domain, with remaining parts taken from reference TRBV2 and TRBJ2-1, reads EPEVTQTPSHQVTQMGQEVILRCVPISNHLYFYWYRQILGQKVEFLVSFYNNEISEKSEIFDDQFSVERPDGSNFTLKIRSTKLEDSAMYFCASKRASSYNEQFFGPGTRLTVL.